This T cell receptor (beta chain) was recovered during a study of OX40 agonist ivuxolimab in advanced cancers. The repertoire was sequenced with immunoSEQ multiplex PCR; TCRdb's copy has only in-frame clones and lacks some. Among 55,000 to 70,000 clones listed, about nine tenths were seen once. Per the germline V gene, CDR1 is KGHSH and CDR2 is LQKENI. The CDR3 runs 17 residues. The V gene lost 6 bases and the J gene lost 3 bases, with 22 bases spanning the gap. In the case of this clone: Its antigen remains unidentified.

Study conclusions and caveats: Averaging showed that CD8+ T cells had more expanded clones than CD4+ did.

V is TRBV18 and J is TRBJ2-3; possibly TRBD1 or TRBD2 for D (5 bases each). The sequence came from an adult with an advanced solid tumor such as melanoma, head and neck, liver or kidney cancer. The specimen comprised CD4+ or CD8+ T cells sorted from blood, sampled in a trial of the OX40 agonist ivuxolimab. The CDR3 is CASSASASGAKTDTQYF. CDR3 sequence (DNA): TGTGCCAGCTCGGCATCAGCTTCCGGGGCCAAGACAGATACGCAGTATTTT.